These 9 T cell receptor beta chains were all obtained from the same sample, sequenced in a study of T cell responses to AZD1222 COVID-19 vaccine. TCRdb keeps only in-frame clones here, not all; method: immunoSEQ multiplex PCR. The data show about 140,000 clones, with nearly 95% seen just once and 3.5% to 4.5% held by the top ten. The starting material was peripheral blood, obtained 28 days after the second AZD1222 dose. These receptors all stem from an adult who received the AZD1222 COVID-19 vaccine.

The chain is built from TRBV5-8 and TRBJ1-5, with 7 bases lining up with TRBD1. V was clipped by 3 bases and J by 1 base; unmatched bases: 4. This CDR3 contains 15 residues. CDR1 is SGHTS, CDR2 YDEGEE, per germline. This chain's CDR3 is CASSSGQASNQPQHF. CDR3 nucleotide sequence: TGTGCCAGCAGCTCCGGACAGGCGAGCAATCAGCCCCAGCATTTT.

This chain joins TRBV5-1 and TRBJ2-1; 16 bases line up with TRBD2. The CDR3 contains 16 residues. Trimming took 3 bases from V and 4 from J; bases not matched to a gene: 1. CDR1 and CDR2 (germline): SGHRS, YFSETQ. The CDR3 reads CASSSGLAGGYNEQFF. Here the CDR3 DNA reads TGCGCCAGCAGCTCGGGACTAGCGGGAGGGTACAATGAGCAGTTCTTC.

The CDR3 region is CASSQDQGLDSPLHF. The CDR3 DNA reads as TGTGCCAGCAGCCAAGATCAAGGGTTGGATTCACCCCTCCACTTT. The chain carries TRBV3-1 (or the pseudogene TRBV3-2) and TRBJ1-6; D is unclear. CDR3 length: 15 residues. V lost 0 bases and J 8 bases, leaving 11 bases between the germline ends. Germline lookup yields CDR1 LGHDT and CDR2 YNNKEL (reference sequence).

This clone was seen once. The chain recombines TRBV28 with TRBJ2-2, with 7 bases that match TRBD1. The germline V gene has CDR1 MDHEN and CDR2 SYDVKM. V was pared by 10 bases and J by 5 bases, with 13 bases of the junction left unmatched. This CDR3 has 15 amino acids. The CDR3 reads CATTLRQGRTGELFF. The CDR3, as DNA: TGTGCCACTACTCTTCGACAGGGTCGAACCGGGGAGCTGTTTTTT.

V usage is TRBV9 and J usage is TRBJ1-3; possible D gene TRBD1, 5 bases. The V gene's germline CDR1 is SGDLS and CDR2 YYNGEE. Deletions cut 4 bases from V and 1 base from J, with 15 bases between. CDR3 length: 16 amino acids. CDR3 sequence reads: CASSPGGGISGNTIYF. CDR3 nucleotides: TGTGCCAGCAGCCCCGGGGGGGGGATTTCTGGAAACACCATATATTTT.

The chain has TRBV18 and TRBJ1-1, with D unresolved. The V and J ends lost 1 base and 6 bases respectively, with 6 bases between them. The CDR3 consists of 12 residues. Germline CDR1 reads KGHSH; CDR2 reads LQKENI. The CDR3 nucleotides are TGTGCCAGCTCACCACAGGGCTCTGAAGCTTTCTTT. It translates to CASSPQGSEAFF. The full variable domain, completed using reference TRBV18 and TRBJ1-1, is NAGVMQNPRHLVRRRGQEARLRCSPMKGHSHVYWYRQLPEEGLKFMVYLQKENIIDESGMPKERFSAEFPKEGPSILRIQQVVRGDSAAYFCASSPQGSEAFFGQGTRLTVV.

This chain uses TRBV21-1 with TRBJ2-1; the table's D call of TRBD2 was not tested on the DNA. TRBV21-1 corresponds to a pseudogene. The CDR3 spans 16 residues. The chain's CDR3 is CASSTYLAGAYNEQFF. DNA for the CDR3: TGTGCCAGCAGCACTTATCTAGCGGGAGCATACAATGAGCAGTTCTTC.

The chain carries TRBV7-9 and TRBJ1-1; 8 bases match TRBD1. There are 16 residues in the CDR3. Germline V lookup: CDR1 SEHNR, CDR2 FQNEAQ (reference sequence). V was pared by 1 base and J by 1 base, with 5 bases of the junction left unmatched. CDR3 DNA: TGTGCCAGCAGCTTAGTACAGGGGGGTGGGAACACTGAAGCTTTCTTT. The encoded protein is CASSLVQGGGNTEAFF.

The genes are TRBV19 and TRBJ2-6; D is unclear. From germline, CDR1 is LNHDA and CDR2 SQIVND (reference sequence). The CDR3 is 15 residues long. V was clipped by 3 bases and J by 0 bases, with 6 bases between them. The CDR3 DNA reads as TGTGCCAGTAGTATCCGGTTCTCTGGGGCCAACGTCCTGACTTTC. It encodes CASSIRFSGANVLTF. Drawing the rest from reference TRBV19 and TRBJ2-6, the complete variable domain is DGGITQSPKYLFRKEGQNVTLSCEQNLNHDAMYWYRQDPGQGLRLIYYSQIVNDFQKGDIAEGYSVSREKKESFPLTVTSAQKNPTAFYLCASSIRFSGANVLTFGAGSRLTVL.